What follows are 3 T cell receptor beta chains derived from one specimen sequenced in a study of cytomegalovirus exposure and HLA in healthy donors. Primers: 60 Vbeta forward and 13 Jbeta reverse. Libraries were prepared by immunoSEQ multiplex PCR; TCRdb keeps only in-frame clonotypes and omits some of them. The table shows some 150,000 clones, with less than 80% occurring only once. Sequenced sample: PBMCs. The receptors derive from a man aged 40-49 years in good health and CMV-seronegative.

The gene calls are TRBV9 and TRBJ2-7; 12 bases are shared with TRBD2. V shed 4 bases and J 4 bases; nucleotides not matched to a gene: 3. Per germline, CDR1 SGDLS and CDR2 YYNGEE. CDR3 size: 14 residues. Here the CDR3 DNA reads TGTGCCAGCAGCCCGGGACTAGCGGGTTACGAGCAGTACTTC. This gives the protein CASSPGLAGYEQYF.

As for this clone: The sample holds other DNA sequences that translate to the same CDR3. V gene TRBV19 combines with J gene TRBJ2-5; maybe TRBD2 (5 bases). Germline V lookup: CDR1 LNHDA, CDR2 SQIVND (reference sequence). V gave up 3 bases and J gave up 5 bases, with 10 bases separating them. This CDR3 comprises 13 residues. The DNA for the CDR3 is TGTGCCAGTAGTATTAATAGAGGGGAGACCCAGTACTTC. Its protein product is CASSINRGETQYF.

The V gene is TRBV6-1, the J gene TRBJ2-7, with 10 bases that match TRBD2. Germline trimming cut 7 bases from V and 3 bases from J; bases unmatched to any gene: 3. Per the germline V gene, CDR1 is MNHNS and CDR2 is SASEGT. The CDR3 runs 13 residues. Here the CDR3 DNA reads TGTGCCAGCAAATTAGCGGGAGGCTACGAGCAGTACTTC. Protein sequence: CASKLAGGYEQYF.